These 5 T cell receptor beta chains originate from one sample sequenced in a study of shared clonotypes between healthy human individuals. Assay: immunoSEQ multiplex PCR; the TCRdb copy retains only in-frame clones and omits some. The sample has 1 million to 1.2 million clones, 70% to 80% seen once; the top ten hold roughly 0.9%. The sequenced sample consisted of memory CD4+ T cells from PBMCs. Subset given: CD45RA-negative fraction. The receptors derive from a man younger than 35 in good health. Some clones in this sample may be carry-over from other donors' samples.

V usage is TRBV5-5 and J usage is TRBJ1-1; TRBD1 is a possible D gene (5 bases). The ends were cut back, 4 bases at V and 0 bases at J, with 13 bases in the middle. There are 15 residues in the CDR3. Per germline, CDR1 SGHKS and CDR2 YYEKEE (reference sequence). The CDR3 protein is CASSPVGQVNTEAFF. In nucleotides, the CDR3 is TGTGCCAGCAGCCCCGTGGGGCAGGTGAACACTGAAGCTTTCTTT.

The V gene is TRBV5-1, the J gene TRBJ1-3; D not certain. Germline V gives CDR1 SGHRS, CDR2 YFSETQ. V was pared by 0 bases and J by 5 bases, with 21 bases between. The CDR3 spans 18 residues. This chain's CDR3 is CASSLGTIRSEGRNTIYF. CDR3 sequence (DNA): TGCGCCAGCAGCTTGGGGACTATCCGGTCTGAGGGAAGAAACACCATATATTTT.

The rearrangement links TRBV2 to TRBJ2-5; 8 nucleotides match TRBD1. CDR1 and CDR2 from the germline V gene are SNHLY and FYNNEI. J lost 4 bases, V lost 4 bases, and 8 bases had no gene match. The CDR3 has 15 residues. Here the CDR3 DNA reads TGTGCCAGCAGTGCCTACGGGACAGGAGGAGAGACCCAGTACTTC. Its protein product is CASSAYGTGGETQYF.

The chain uses TRBV28 and TRBJ2-1; the match to TRBD1 covers 11 bases. The CDR3 is 16 amino acids. From germline, CDR1 is MDHEN and CDR2 SYDVKM. V was clipped by 4 bases and J by 7 bases; unmatched bases: 9. CDR3: CASSSAGTGGVNEQFF. The DNA of the CDR3 is TGTGCCAGCAGTTCCGCCGGGACAGGGGGTGTTAATGAGCAGTTCTTC.

The chain has TRBV7-9 and TRBJ2-1, with TRBD1 matching over 7 bases. This CDR3 spans 15 amino acids. V was pared by 2 bases and J by 9 bases, with 10 bases of the junction left unmatched. The germline CDR1 and CDR2 sequences are SEHNR and FQNEAQ (reference sequence). The CDR3, as DNA: TGTGCCAGCAGCTTATTAGGTACAGGGGCGCTTGAGCAGTTCTTC. This translates into CASSLLGTGALEQFF.